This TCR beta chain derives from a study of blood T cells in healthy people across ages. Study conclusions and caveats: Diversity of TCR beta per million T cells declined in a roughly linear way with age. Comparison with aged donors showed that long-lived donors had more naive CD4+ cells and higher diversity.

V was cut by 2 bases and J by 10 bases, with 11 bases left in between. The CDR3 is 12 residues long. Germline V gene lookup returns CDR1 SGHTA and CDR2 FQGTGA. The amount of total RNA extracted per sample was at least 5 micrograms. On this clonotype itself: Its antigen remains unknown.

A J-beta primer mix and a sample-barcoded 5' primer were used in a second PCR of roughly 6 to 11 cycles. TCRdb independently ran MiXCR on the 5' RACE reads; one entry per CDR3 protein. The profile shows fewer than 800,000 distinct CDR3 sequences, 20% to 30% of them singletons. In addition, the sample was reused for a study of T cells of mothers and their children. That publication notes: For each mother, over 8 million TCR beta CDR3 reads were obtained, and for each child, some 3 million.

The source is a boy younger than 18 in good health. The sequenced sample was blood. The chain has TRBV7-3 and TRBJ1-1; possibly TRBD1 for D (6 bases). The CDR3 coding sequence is TGTGCCAGCAGCTTAGGTACAGGGCCAGCTTTCTTT. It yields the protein CASSLGTGPAFF.